This T cell receptor (beta chain) stems from a study of T cell repertoires in cytomegalovirus infection. Study-wide context: Recently identified HLA-C-restricted CMV epitopes were used, and well-studied HLA-B-restricted CMV epitopes were used as well. Matching HLA type, along with CMV infection, was indicated by public TCR beta signatures. Overall study findings and caveats: HLA-C-restricted, CMV-specific TCR beta clonotypes were dominant ex vivo.

In its sample, this clonotype was seen once. Its antigen is unidentified. V shed 3 bases and J shed 5 bases, with 15 bases lying between them. This CDR3 has 16 amino acids. Germline CDR1 and CDR2: KGHDR and SFDVKD. In TCRdb, the reads were re-called with MiXCR into one record per CDR3 protein. The table lists a few hundred thousand distinct CDR3 sequences, under 55% of them singletons. The chain links TRBV24-1 to TRBJ2-2; tentatively, D is TRBD2 (5 bases). Sequencing used cultured PBMCs, obtained from culture after CMV antigen stimulation. This receptor was identified in a human donor in good health (CMV status not recorded). Some clones in this sample may be carry-over from other donors' samples. As DNA, the CDR3 is TGTGCCACCAGTGATCCTCGGCGAGGGAGTACCGGGGAGCTGTTTTTT. Its protein is CATSDPRRGSTGELFF.